This T cell receptor (beta chain) was captured by sequencing in a study of shared T cell receptors in the human thymus (dated by TCRdb to the early 2020s). Concerning the study at large: The study investigated the way shared, self-reactive T-cell receptor alpha chains are produced in the human thymus.

Germline trimming: 4 bases from V, 5 bases from J; junction bases outside gene matches: 14. Per the germline V gene (reference sequence), MNHEY is the CDR1 and SMNVEV is the CDR2. There are 17 amino acids in the CDR3, from cysteine to phenylalanine inclusive. Of all the DNA, just the CDR3 is kept, 51 bases in frame from base 1. On this clone itself: The antigen this receptor binds is unknown. Base qualities are not recorded, but no much larger clone differs from it by a single base.

Library prep was done by the immunoSEQ multiplex PCR assay. Held by TCRdb, this immuneACCESS table contains in-frame sequences only and omits some clones. Under half of the omission traces to an unresolved V gene where checked; the cause of the rest is unknown. This sample lists some 700,000 clones; 75% to 90% were detected once. The leading ten clones occupy around 0.0094% of the sample. The same data also went into a second study, on human thymus T cells. That second report states: In Finland, the donors were immunologically healthy infants who were having open corrective cardiac surgery for congenital heart defects. Thymus tissue was collected as surgical resects that were removed during corrective cardiac surgery. Usage of V and J gene segments appeared to be biased in both the thymic and the peripheral blood repertoires. Highly overlapping thymic TCR repertoires among unrelated individuals were reported in the related research. The study used under 10 infant thymus samples plus four related peripheral blood samples to characterize TCR alpha and beta repertoires. Donor ages ranged from about 6 to 250 days, and the cohort comprised roughly 6 male and a couple of female infants. Thymocytes were freed from the tissue by mechanical means and kept at -70 degrees C as pellets of roughly 8.5-31 million cells. A QIAsymphony instrument was used to extract genomic DNA from the frozen cell pellets. The immunoSEQ multiplex PCR assay was used to amplify the TCRB and TCRAD loci from a standardized quantity of quality-controlled genomic DNA. The V(D)J region was spanned by amplicons of a length sufficient to cover the CDR3 and to identify V and J genes. The commercial immunoSEQ service was used to sequence amplicons on an Illumina platform. Primer bias and sequencing errors were corrected using previously described methods, and TCRAD and TCRB definitions followed the IMGT database. Analysis of the repertoires was done with immunoSEQ Analyzer 3.0 and VDJTools and included basic statistics, V/J segment usage, diversity estimates, rarefaction and pairwise overlap. Chao1, ChaoE, Efron-Thisted, Shannon and inverse Simpson indices were used to estimate diversity, which was also estimated on datasets down-sampled to the smallest sample. Repertoire overlap was assessed by strict matching of CDR3 nucleotide sequence, V gene and J gene, and clustering was done by Jaccard-based multidimensional scaling. On average, approximately 790,000 unique TCRB clonotypes were obtained from thymus samples, compared with approximately 82,000 from blood samples.

The chain is encoded by TRBV27 joined to TRBJ1-2, with 9 bases matching TRBD1. The receptor comes from a girl less than two years old with a congenital heart defect. Donor details come from another sample of the same person, matched by shared clones. Sequencing input: thymocytes. Read as DNA, the sequence is TGTGCCAGCAGTTCCGTTGGGGAACAGGGGGCCCGTTATGGCTACACCTTC. The translation is CASSSVGEQGARYGYTF.